The 22 T cell receptor beta chains below were found in one sample sequenced in a study of T cells in Graves' hyperthyroidism and ophthalmopathy (dated 2019 in TCRdb). Receptor libraries were prepared by multiplex PCR. The instrument given in TCRdb is Illumina HiSeq 2000. Amplification of TCR beta CDR3 regions was carried out from RNA transcripts. The TCR CDR3 was subjected to a first round of RT-PCR using the HTBI primer set and the Qiagen OneStep RT-PCR kit. TCRdb itself trimmed the public reads at Q25 with fastp, ran MiXCR and retained productive beta chains. CDR3 protein duplicates are merged, each entry listing the most common genes and DNA. The sample data list around 600,000 distinct CDR3 sequences, and approximately 16% of these were observed just once. The ten largest clones capture around 3.5% of the sample. Sequencing was done on a sample of blood. These receptors were collected from a woman aged 40 to 49 with Graves' ophthalmopathy.

To note about this clonotype: It may be a read error: a sequence one base away is much more abundant. The V gene is TRBV6-5, the J gene TRBJ2-7; possibly TRBD2 for D (6 bases). Germline loops: CDR1 MNHEY, CDR2 SVGAGI. The CDR3 runs to 17 residues. The CDR3 DNA follows: TGTGCCAGCAGTTACTCGGGGGGACCTGCAGTACCCTACGAGCAGCACTTC. This gives the protein CASSYSGGPAVPYEQHF.

This clonotype was seen many times. The genes are TRBV18 and TRBJ1-2, with 7 bases lining up with TRBD1. V dropped 3 bases and J dropped 8; count of bases not matched to a gene: 9. Germline V lookup: CDR1 KGHSH, CDR2 LQKENI. This CDR3 is built from 14 residues. CDR3 sequence: CASSPFRTGGGYTF. The CDR3 DNA is TGTGCCAGCTCACCCTTCCGGACAGGAGGCGGCTACACCTTC.

This chain joins TRBV20-1 and TRBJ2-1, with 12 nucleotides matching TRBD2. There are 15 residues in the CDR3. Germline V lookup: CDR1 DFQATT, CDR2 SNEGSKA (reference sequence). V was pared by 6 bases and J by 5 bases, with 8 bases of the junction left unmatched. The CDR3 reads CSAPPRTSGDNEQFF. Here the CDR3 DNA reads TGCAGTGCACCACCGCGGACTAGCGGGGACAATGAGCAGTTCTTC.

This clonotype was counted many times. V gene TRBV12-3 or TRBV12-4 combines with J gene TRBJ1-1; unclear D gene. The V end lost 7 bases, the J end lost 1 base, and 13 bases lay between the germline ends. CDR3 length: 14 residues. CDR3 region: CASTRVGANTEAFF. In DNA form, the CDR3 reads TGTGCCAGCACTAGGGTCGGAGCGAACACTGAAGCTTTCTTT.

A few counts support this clonotype. This chain joins TRBV7-9 and TRBJ2-5; D is possibly TRBD1 or TRBD2 (5 bases each). The germline V gene encodes CDR1 SEHNR and CDR2 FQNEAQ (reference sequence). V was pared by 1 base and J by 7 bases, with 13 bases between. This CDR3 has 14 residues. The CDR3 DNA reads as TGTGCCAGCAGCTTAGAGGGGCTGGCGGGGACCCAGTACTTC. Translating gives CASSLEGLAGTQYF.

The table lists this clonotype with a few counts. V gene TRBV20-1 combines with J gene TRBJ1-2; maybe TRBD1 (5 bases). V was clipped by 1 base and J by 4 bases, with 22 bases between them. Germline V lookup: CDR1 DFQATT, CDR2 SNEGSKA (reference sequence). This CDR3 has 17 residues. DNA for the CDR3: TGCAGTGCTAGAGTGGCGGGGCCTGGACAATCATTCTATGGCTACACCTTC. Amino acid sequence: CSARVAGPGQSFYGYTF.

This clonotype occurred a few times. The chain has TRBV5-6 and TRBJ2-2, with a weak D call TRBD1 (6 bases). V was cut by 4 bases and J by 8 bases, with 27 bases left in between. CDR3 size: 18 residues. Germline V lookup: CDR1 SGHDT, CDR2 YYEEEE. For the CDR3, the DNA is TGTGCCAGCAGCAAACGCACAGGGTCATTCGGAGTTAGGGGGGAGCTGTTTTTT. It is translated as CASSKRTGSFGVRGELFF.

The chain recombines TRBV20-1 with TRBJ1-6, with D hard to call. V lost 6 bases and J 10 bases, leaving 22 bases between the germline ends. CDR1 and CDR2 (germline): DFQATT, SNEGSKA (reference sequence). CDR3 size: 15 residues. CDR3 coding DNA: TGCAGTGCGAAAAACCCCGGGCCTCGCCAGTCACCCCTCCACTTT. Its translation is CSAKNPGPRQSPLHF.

In this sample, this clonotype turned up many times. V usage is TRBV6-2 or TRBV6-3 and J usage is TRBJ2-7; 11 nucleotides align to TRBD2. With 2 bases clipped from V and 0 bases from J, the junction kept 6 bases outside the gene matches. The germline CDR1 and CDR2 sequences are MNHEY and SVGEGT. CDR3 length: 17 residues. The CDR3 nucleotides are TGTGCCAGCAGTTACCTAGGGACTAGCGGTACCTCCTACGAGCAGTACTTC. It encodes CASSYLGTSGTSYEQYF.

This clonotype was recorded many times. In DNA form, the CDR3 reads TGTGCCAGCAACCTGTGGACAGGCGACAATGAGCAGTTCTTC. This codes for CASNLWTGDNEQFF. The V call is TRBV12-3 or TRBV12-4, the J call TRBJ2-1; TRBD1 matches at 7 bases. The CDR3 runs to 14 residues. J lost 5 bases, V lost 7 bases, and 8 bases had no gene match.

This sequence joins TRBV2 and TRBJ1-4; D uncertain. V was pared by 4 bases and J by 4 bases, with 16 bases between. Germline CDR1 reads SNHLY; CDR2 reads FYNNEI. This CDR3 comprises 16 residues. CDR3 loop: CASSGPSGSNNEKLFF. CDR3 nucleotide sequence: TGTGCCAGCAGTGGCCCCTCCGGGAGCAATAATGAAAAACTGTTTTTT. Variable domain in full (rest from reference TRBV2 and TRBJ1-4): EPEVTQTPSHQVTQMGQEVILRCVPISNHLYFYWYRQILGQKVEFLVSFYNNEISEKSEIFDDQFSVERPDGSNFTLKIRSTKLEDSAMYFCASSGPSGSNNEKLFFGSGTQLSVL.

V usage is TRBV18 and J usage is TRBJ2-2, with D maybe TRBD2 (5 bases). Germline V lookup: CDR1 KGHSH, CDR2 LQKENI. Trimming stripped 3 bases from V and 6 bases from J, with 17 bases between. The CDR3 has 16 amino acids. CDR3: CASSPIKVGVAGELFF. The CDR3 DNA reads TGTGCCAGCTCACCTATCAAGGTCGGGGTTGCCGGGGAGCTGTTTTTT.

This clonotype was counted ten times or more. The V and J genes are TRBV5-1 and TRBJ2-1, with TRBD1 matching 8 bases. V shed 2 bases, J shed 7 bases, and the junction held 5 bases outside the gene matches. The CDR3 sequence is 14 residues long. Germline lookup yields CDR1 SGHRS and CDR2 YFSETQ. CDR3 amino acids: CASSLSRGLNEQFF. CDR3 in DNA: TGCGCCAGCAGCTTAAGCAGGGGGCTAAATGAGCAGTTCTTC.

This rearrangement joins TRBV20-1 to TRBJ2-1, with D maybe TRBD1 (6 bases). The V end lost 6 bases, the J end lost 6 bases, and 18 bases lay between the germline ends. The CDR3 contains 14 residues. CDR1 and CDR2 (germline): DFQATT, SNEGSKA (reference sequence). The CDR3 DNA is TGCAGTGCCACCCGCCCCGGGACATTCAATGAGCAGTTCTTC. Encoded protein: CSATRPGTFNEQFF.

This chain joins TRBV20-1 and TRBJ2-1; 7 nucleotides match TRBD2. Unmatched junction bases numbered 8, after V lost 1 base and J lost 5 bases. CDR1 is DFQATT and CDR2 is SNEGSKA in the germline V gene (reference sequence). The length of the CDR3 is 15 residues. The CDR3 is CSARGASGANNEQFF. The CDR3 bases are TGCAGTGCTAGAGGGGCCAGCGGGGCGAACAATGAGCAGTTCTTC.

V gene TRBV4-1 combines with J gene TRBJ2-1; possible D gene TRBD1, 5 bases. Trimming removed 3 bases from V and 3 bases from J, with 18 bases in between. Looked up from germline, CDR1 is MGHRA and CDR2 is YSYEKL. CDR3 length: 17 residues. In nucleotides, the CDR3 is TGCGCCAGCAGCCACCCCTCCCAGGGCCAGGGCTACAATGAGCAGTTCTTC. Its translation is CASSHPSQGQGYNEQFF.

This clonotype was found many times. The chain employs TRBV11-2 and TRBJ2-7, with 11 bases that match TRBD2. The CDR3 runs 17 residues. V shed 1 base, J shed 0 bases, and the junction held 5 bases outside the gene matches. CDR1 SGHAT and CDR2 FQNNGV come from the germline V gene. CDR3 sequence: CASSLGTSGGTSYEQYF. Here the CDR3 DNA reads TGTGCCAGCAGCTTAGGTACTAGCGGGGGAACCTCCTACGAGCAGTACTTC.

This clonotype was seen many times. The chain carries TRBV2 and TRBJ2-2, with 7 bases that match TRBD1. This CDR3 has 16 amino acids. The V and J ends lost 7 bases and 6 bases, in that order; junction bases with no gene match: 14. In germline, CDR1 is SNHLY, CDR2 FYNNEI. The CDR3 DNA reads as TGTGCCAGCACCGGCCAAGGACAGGTCACATCCGGGGAGCTGTTTTTT. This codes for CASTGQGQVTSGELFF.

The chain links TRBV28 to TRBJ2-2, with a possible D match to TRBD2 (5 bases). From germline, CDR1 is MDHEN and CDR2 SYDVKM. The CDR3 runs 13 residues. V was clipped by 8 bases and J by 1 base, with 8 bases between them. The chain's CDR3 is CASGLGNTGELFF. CDR3 coding DNA: TGTGCCAGCGGACTGGGGAACACCGGGGAGCTGTTTTTT.

Here the CDR3 DNA reads TGTGCCAGCAGCGTGACGGGTAGTAATGAAAAACTGTTTTTT. The encoded protein is CASSVTGSNEKLFF. The rearrangement uses TRBV7-2 and TRBJ1-4; D not certain. Germline-derived CDR1 and CDR2 are SGHTA and FQGNSA. V lost 5 bases and J 4 bases, leaving 11 bases between the germline ends. The CDR3 is 14 residues long. The full variable domain, with the rest looked up from reference TRBV7-2 and TRBJ1-4, is GAGVSQSPSNKVTEKGKDVELRCDPISGHTALYWYRQSLGQGLEFLIYFQGNSAPDKSGLPSDRFSAERTGGSVSTLTIQRTQQEDSAVYLCASSVTGSNEKLFFGSGTQLSVL.

This clonotype has only a few counts. V is TRBV5-5 and J is TRBJ1-4; D ambiguous. CDR1 and CDR2 (germline): SGHKS, YYEKEE (reference sequence). Trimming pared 1 base from V and 8 bases from J, leaving 9 bases between. The CDR3 loop spans 13 amino acids. The CDR3 coding sequence is TGTGCCAGCAGCTTGAAGGGCCAGGAAAAACTGTTTTTT. Translation: CASSLKGQEKLFF.

This clonotype has a count of ten or more. CDR3 sequence (DNA): TGTGCCAGCAGTGAAGCGCGTTCTAGCGACTACAATGAGCAGTTCTTC. This encodes CASSEARSSDYNEQFF. The genes are TRBV2 and TRBJ2-1; the D gene is possibly TRBD2 (6 bases). V was clipped by 0 bases and J by 3 bases, with 12 bases between them. Germline CDR1 SNHLY, CDR2 FYNNEI. The CDR3 loop spans 16 amino acids.